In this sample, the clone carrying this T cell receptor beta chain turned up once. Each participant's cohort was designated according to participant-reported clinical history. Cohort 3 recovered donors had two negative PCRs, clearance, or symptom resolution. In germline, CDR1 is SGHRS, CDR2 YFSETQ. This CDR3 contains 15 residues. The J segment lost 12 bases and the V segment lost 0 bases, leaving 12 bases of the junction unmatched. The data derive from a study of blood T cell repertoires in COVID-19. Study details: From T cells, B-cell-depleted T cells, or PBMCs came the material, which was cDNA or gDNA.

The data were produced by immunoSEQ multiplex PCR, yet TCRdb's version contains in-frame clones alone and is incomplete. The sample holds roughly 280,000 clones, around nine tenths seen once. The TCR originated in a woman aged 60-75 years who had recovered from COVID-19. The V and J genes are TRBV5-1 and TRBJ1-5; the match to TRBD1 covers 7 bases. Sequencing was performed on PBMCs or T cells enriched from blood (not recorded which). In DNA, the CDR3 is TGCGCCAGCAGCTTGGTGGCAGGGGGAGACGGGGGCCAGCATTTT. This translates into CASSLVAGGDGGQHF.